These T cell receptor beta chains were read from a single sample in a study of spatial heterogeneity in lung cancer. TCRdb reanalysed the 5' RACE reads using MiXCR and keeps one entry per CDR3 protein. The data show 11,000 to 15,000 distinct CDR3 sequences, 10% seen once. The sequences come from PBMCs, collected at surgery. These receptor sequences come from a male donor with early-stage non-small cell lung cancer. CDR3s include the opening cysteine and the closing phenylalanine or tryptophan. A D gene is named only where the DNA matches it firmly. Rows may omit the clone size; those that give it use once, few, many or a size class.

CDR3aa,CDR3nt,d_gene,j_gene,v_gene,abundance
CASSSLIATNEKLFF,TGTGCCAGCAGTTCATTGATTGCAACTAATGAAAAACTGTTTTTT,NA,TRBJ1-4,TRBV28,medium-sized
CASSRQGVSYEQYF,TGTGCCAGCAGCCGGCAGGGGGTAAGCTACGAGCAGTACTTC,TRBD1,TRBJ2-7,TRBV27,few
CASSLARGGNQPQHF,TGTGCCAGCAGCTTAGCCAGGGGGGGCAATCAGCCCCAGCATTTT,TRBD1,TRBJ1-5,TRBV7-2,many
CASSHSGDRLKQYF,TGTGCCAGCAGCCATAGCGGGGACCGTTTGAAGCAGTACTTC,TRBD2,TRBJ2-7,TRBV13,NA
CASSVSGASYEQYF,TGCGCCAGCAGCGTAAGCGGGGCCTCCTACGAGCAGTACTTC,TRBD2,TRBJ2-7,TRBV5-1,medium-sized
CSARGGQGITQYF,TGCAGTGCTAGAGGCGGGCAGGGTATTACGCAGTATTTT,NA,TRBJ2-3,TRBV20-1,medium-sized
CASSLGVGETQYF,TGTGCCAGCAGTTTAGGGGTAGGAGAGACCCAGTACTTC,NA,TRBJ2-5,TRBV12-3/TRBV12-4,many
CASSSPGLAGTGELFF,TGTGCCAGCAGCTCTCCGGGACTAGCCGGCACCGGGGAGCTGTTTTTT,TRBD2,TRBJ2-2,TRBV5-8,many
CSVVPAGANYGYTF,TGCAGCGTTGTCCCGGCAGGGGCTAACTATGGCTACACCTTC,NA,TRBJ1-2,TRBV29-1,NA
CSVEDQQGQETQYF,TGCAGCGTTGAAGATCAACAGGGCCAAGAGACCCAGTACTTC,NA,TRBJ2-5,TRBV29-1,many
CASSLALAGITDTQYF,TGTGCCAGCAGCTTGGCCCTAGCGGGGATCACAGATACGCAGTATTTT,TRBD2,TRBJ2-3,TRBV11-2,medium-sized
CAWSVIGRQGDTQYF,TGTGCCTGGAGTGTAATTGGCAGGCAGGGAGATACGCAGTATTTT,NA,TRBJ2-3,TRBV30,medium-sized
CASSSLGSTWYF,TGTGCCAGCAGTTCCTTAGGGAGTACCTGGTACTTC,NA,TRBJ2-4,TRBV6-5,once
CASSLAGGYNEQFF,TGTGCCAGCAGCTTAGCGGGAGGCTACAATGAGCAGTTCTTC,NA,TRBJ2-1,TRBV7-6,many
CASSLLNNYGYTF,TGTGCCAGCAGCTTGCTTAATAACTATGGCTACACCTTC,NA,TRBJ1-2,TRBV5-8,NA
CASYAREGTGELFF,TGTGCCAGCTATGCCCGGGAGGGCACCGGGGAGCTGTTTTTT,TRBD2,TRBJ2-2,TRBV3-1,many
CASSLAVQSANEKLFF,TGTGCCAGCAGCTTAGCGGTACAGTCGGCTAATGAAAAACTGTTTTTT,NA,TRBJ1-4,TRBV7-9,few
CASSVALGSHYGYTF,TGTGCCAGCAGCGTAGCTCTGGGCTCCCACTATGGCTACACCTTC,NA,TRBJ1-2,TRBV9,many
CASSEMVVREQFF,TGTGCCAGCAGTGAAATGGTAGTTCGCGAGCAGTTCTTC,NA,TRBJ2-1,TRBV2,NA
CASSSGNWVQETQYF,TGTGCCAGTAGTAGTGGGAATTGGGTTCAAGAGACCCAGTACTTC,NA,TRBJ2-5,TRBV19,few
CASSLTGNGNTIYF,TGCGCCAGCAGCCTTACAGGCAATGGAAACACTATATATTTT,NA,TRBJ1-3,TRBV4-1,many
CASSFPANTGELFF,TGTGCCAGCAGCTTCCCAGCGAACACCGGGGAGCTGTTTTTT,NA,TRBJ2-2,TRBV7-9,many
CASSLTAPRIGYTF,TGTGCCAGCAGTTTAACGGCGCCTAGGATTGGCTACACCTTC,NA,TRBJ1-2,TRBV28,NA